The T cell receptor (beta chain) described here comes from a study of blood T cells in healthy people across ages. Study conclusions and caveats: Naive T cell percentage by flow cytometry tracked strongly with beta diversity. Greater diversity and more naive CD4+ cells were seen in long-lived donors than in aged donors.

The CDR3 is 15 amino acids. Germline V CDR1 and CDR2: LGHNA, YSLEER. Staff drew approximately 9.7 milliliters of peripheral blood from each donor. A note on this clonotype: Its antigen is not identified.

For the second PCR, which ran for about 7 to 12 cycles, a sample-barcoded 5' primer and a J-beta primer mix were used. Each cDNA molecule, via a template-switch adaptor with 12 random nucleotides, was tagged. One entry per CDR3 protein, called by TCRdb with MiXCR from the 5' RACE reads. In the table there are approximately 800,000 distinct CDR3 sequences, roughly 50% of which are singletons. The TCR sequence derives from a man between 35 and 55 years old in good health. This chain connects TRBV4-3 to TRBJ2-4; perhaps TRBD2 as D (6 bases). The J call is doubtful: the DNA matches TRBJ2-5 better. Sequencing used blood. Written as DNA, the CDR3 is TGCGCCAGCAGCCAAGATGGAGGGAATAGGGAGACCCAGTACTTC. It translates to CASSQDGGNRETQYF.